These 7 T cell receptor beta chains were all obtained from the same sample, sequenced in a study of OX40 agonist ivuxolimab in advanced cancers. TCRdb keeps only in-frame clones here, not all; method: immunoSEQ multiplex PCR. The sample has over 55,000 clones, 77% seen once. Source: CD4+ or CD8+ T cells sorted from blood, taken in a trial of the OX40 agonist ivuxolimab. The receptor source for this set is an adult with an advanced solid tumor such as melanoma, head and neck, liver or kidney cancer.

This clone was seen a handful of times. The V and J genes are TRBV7-9 and TRBJ2-3, with D unresolved. This CDR3 is built from 14 residues. Germline V gives CDR1 SEHNR, CDR2 FQNEAQ (reference sequence). Trimming removed 2 bases at V and 0 bases at J, with 6 bases between. CDR3 in amino acids: CASSLTLSTDTQYF. The CDR3 DNA follows: TGTGCCAGCAGCTTAACTTTGAGCACAGATACGCAGTATTTT.

J is TRBJ1-1 and V is TRBV7-2; D gene unclear. The CDR3 loop spans 14 amino acids. CDR1 is SGHTA and CDR2 is FQGNSA in the germline V gene. V lost 5 bases and J 0 bases, leaving 10 bases between the germline ends. This chain's CDR3 is CASSRAGLNTEAFF. The CDR3 coding sequence is TGTGCCAGCAGCCGTGCTGGGTTGAACACTGAAGCTTTCTTT. The variable domain in full, with the rest retrieved from reference TRBV7-2 and TRBJ1-1, is GAGVSQSPSNKVTEKGKDVELRCDPISGHTALYWYRQSLGQGLEFLIYFQGNSAPDKSGLPSDRFSAERTGGSVSTLTIQRTQQEDSAVYLCASSRAGLNTEAFFGQGTRLTVV.

The CDR3 DNA sequence: TGTGCCAGCACCCCCGAAGCGCTCCCGGGAGAGCAGTACTTC. It translates to CASTPEALPGEQYF. The chain employs TRBV7-6 and TRBJ2-7, with D maybe TRBD2 (5 bases). In germline, CDR1 is SGHVS, CDR2 FNYEAQ. V gave up 7 bases and J gave up 7 bases, with 20 bases separating them. This CDR3 has 14 amino acids.

This clone was seen a handful of times. V usage is TRBV5-1 and J usage is TRBJ2-7; a weak D match, TRBD1 (5 bases). V was clipped by 0 bases and J by 5 bases, with 15 bases between them. Germline V gives CDR1 SGHRS, CDR2 YFSETQ. This CDR3 has 15 residues. The CDR3 DNA is TGCGCCAGCAGCTTGGCCGAAGTCCAGGGCCACGAGCAGTACTTC. Translating gives CASSLAEVQGHEQYF.

This clone has more than one count but fewer than ten. J is TRBJ1-6 and V is TRBV10-1, with D perhaps TRBD1 (6 bases). This CDR3 is built from 14 residues. CDR1 and CDR2 from the germline V gene are WNHNN and SYGVQD (reference sequence). V was pared by 5 bases and J by 7 bases, with 12 bases between. Here the CDR3 DNA reads TGCGCCAGCAGTCAAGACAGGAAGAATTCACCCCTCCACTTT. Its protein product is CASSQDRKNSPLHF.

V is TRBV10-2 and J is TRBJ2-2; either TRBD1 or TRBD2 may supply D (7 bases each). This CDR3 contains 14 residues. In germline, CDR1 is WSHSY, CDR2 SAAADI. V was shortened by 6 bases and J by 6 bases, with 14 bases between the two germline ends. The CDR3: CASRPQGGPGELFF. Written as DNA, the CDR3 is TGCGCCAGCAGGCCCCAGGGGGGGCCCGGGGAGCTGTTTTTT.

The rearrangement joins TRBV6-5 to TRBJ1-6; maybe TRBD1 (6 bases). CDR1 is MNHEY and CDR2 is SVGAGI in the germline V gene. Trimming took 7 bases from V and 8 from J, leaving 18 bases between them. There are 15 residues in the CDR3. The CDR3 nucleotides read TGTGCCAGCATGCGGGGACACCTGAACTATTCACCCCTCCACTTT. This translates into CASMRGHLNYSPLHF.